The clone carrying this TCR beta chain was counted at least ten times. Its antigen is currently unknown. The authors made TCR beta libraries by quantitative 5'-RACE with molecular barcodes. TCRdb reprocessed the 5' RACE reads via MiXCR and lists one record per CDR3 protein. Among about 240,000 distinct CDR3 sequences listed, around 10% were seen once. The data are from a study of CD8 T cells in ankylosing spondylitis. Study-level results: The disease-linked clones had a CD8+ phenotype and low blood frequencies.

The CDR3 consists of 18 residues. Germline V gene sequence: CDR1 SGHRS, CDR2 YFSETQ. The V gene end was trimmed by 3 bases and the J gene end by 3 bases; junction bases not matched to a gene: 13. V gene TRBV5-1 combines with J gene TRBJ2-1; 9 nucleotides align to TRBD2. This TCR derives from a male donor with ankylosing spondylitis or in good health (not recorded which). Sequencing was done on a sample of blood, either unsorted or a sorted T cell fraction (not recorded which). Written as DNA, the CDR3 is TGCGCCAGCAGCTCCATGTTCTTAGCGGGAGCTAACTACAATGAGCAGTTCTTC. Translation: CASSSMFLAGANYNEQFF.